The 10 T cell receptor beta chains in this list originate from one sample, sequenced in a study of CD8 T cells in Susac syndrome. RNA, at roughly 0.5 to 1 ug, was reverse transcribed with random hexamers. MiXCR, run by TCRdb on the immunoSEQ multiplex PCR reads, gives a single entry per CDR3 protein. The table has around 200,000 distinct CDR3 sequences, more than 85% seen once. Sequenced: CD8+ T cells from PBMCs. These receptors came from a human donor with Susac syndrome.

This chain joins TRBV20-1 and TRBJ1-5; D call uncertain. The CDR3 loop spans 14 amino acids. V was trimmed by 2 bases and J by 4 bases, leaving 12 bases between them. The germline CDR1 and CDR2 sequences are DFQATT and SNEGSKA (reference sequence). This CDR3 is CSARPSTANQPQHF. CDR3 coding DNA: TGCAGTGCTAGACCCTCGACGGCTAATCAGCCCCAGCATTTT.

V usage is TRBV27 and J usage is TRBJ2-6, with TRBD1 as a possible D gene (6 bases). V was trimmed by 6 bases and J by 2 bases, leaving 8 bases between them. CDR3 length: 14 residues. Germline CDR1 MNHEY, CDR2 SMNVEV (reference sequence). The DNA for the CDR3 is TGTGCCAGCAGCGCAGGGGCTGGGGCCAACGTCCTGACTTTC. Translation: CASSAGAGANVLTF. Complete variable domain (other parts from reference TRBV27 and TRBJ2-6): EAQVTQNPRYLITVTGKKLTVTCSQNMNHEYMSWYRQDPGLGLRQIYYSMNVEVTDKGDVPEGYKVSRKEKRNFPLILESPSPNQTSLYFCASSAGAGANVLTFGAGSRLTVL.

This clonotype is a singleton in its sample. The chain employs TRBV10-2 and TRBJ1-5; no firm D call. Between the trimmed V and J ends, which lost 4 bases and 3 bases, there was a span of 7 bases. Looked up from germline, CDR1 is WSHSY and CDR2 is SAAADI. The CDR3 is 13 residues long. CDR3 nucleotides: TGCGCCAGCAGTGGACCTAACAATCAGCCCCAGCATTTT. Translated: CASSGPNNQPQHF.

This chain joins TRBV20-1 and TRBJ2-7; a possible D gene is TRBD1 (7 bases). V lost 2 bases, J lost 0 bases, and 17 bases lay in between. Germline CDR1 reads DFQATT; CDR2 reads SNEGSKA (reference sequence). CDR3 length: 16 amino acids. CDR3 nucleotides: TGCAGTGCTAGACCAGGAGGGGGCATAAGCTCCTACGAGCAGTACTTC. Translating gives CSARPGGGISSYEQYF.

The chain recombines TRBV5-1 with TRBJ2-1, with D perhaps being TRBD1 or TRBD2 (5 bases each). The CDR3 is 15 residues long. With 3 bases removed from V and 5 bases from J, the gap between germline ends came to 15 bases. Germline V gives CDR1 SGHRS, CDR2 YFSETQ. DNA for the CDR3: TGCGCCAGCAGCTGGGACCTTCCTGGCGACAATGAGCAGTTCTTC. Translation gives CASSWDLPGDNEQFF.

The chain carries TRBV9 and TRBJ2-1; D call uncertain. The CDR3 consists of 15 residues. Germline V lookup: CDR1 SGDLS, CDR2 YYNGEE. V was shortened by 4 bases and J by 5 bases, with 16 bases between the two germline ends. The CDR3 reads CASSYSGSTNNEQFF. The CDR3 bases are TGTGCCAGCAGCTACTCAGGATCTACCAACAATGAGCAGTTCTTC.

V usage is TRBV20-1 and J usage is TRBJ2-1, with 11 bases identical to TRBD2. CDR1 and CDR2 from the germline V gene are DFQATT and SNEGSKA (reference sequence). The CDR3 totals 15 residues. V trimming: 3 bases; J trimming: 6 bases; junction bases outside the gene matches: 7. The CDR3 here is CSASGSGGASNEQFF. The CDR3 DNA reads as TGCAGTGCTAGCGGTAGCGGGGGGGCTTCCAATGAGCAGTTCTTC.

This clonotype was detected only once. The gene calls are TRBV28 and TRBJ2-7, with 7 positions matching TRBD1. V was clipped by 3 bases and J by 6 bases; unmatched bases: 14. Germline values: CDR1 MDHEN, CDR2 SYDVKM. The CDR3 runs 16 residues. The CDR3 is CASSFPATGEESEQYF. The CDR3, as DNA: TGTGCCAGCAGTTTCCCCGCCACAGGGGAAGAGAGCGAGCAGTACTTC. The full variable domain, in which reference TRBV28 and TRBJ2-7 provide the parts outside the CDR3, is DVKVTQSSRYLVKRTGEKVFLECVQDMDHENMFWYRQDPGLGLRLIYFSYDVKMKEKGDIPEGYSVSREKKERFSLILESASTNQTSMYLCASSFPATGEESEQYFGPGTRLTVT.

The gene calls are TRBV5-1 and TRBJ1-4; D perhaps matches TRBD1 (5 bases). The CDR3 has 16 amino acids. Germline-derived CDR1 and CDR2 are SGHRS and YFSETQ. V shed 0 bases and J shed 7 bases, with 16 bases lying between them. The CDR3 loop is CASSLEAQGGSEKLFF. CDR3 nucleotide sequence: TGCGCCAGCAGCTTGGAGGCCCAGGGCGGGAGTGAAAAACTGTTTTTT.

The rearrangement joins TRBV5-1 to TRBJ2-7; the match to TRBD1 covers 8 bases. The CDR3 has 15 amino acids. Germline V CDR1 and CDR2: SGHRS, YFSETQ. Trimming removed 0 bases from V and 3 bases from J; junction bases left unmatched: 5. This chain's CDR3 is CASSLGTGHDYEQYF. The CDR3 DNA reads as TGCGCCAGCAGCTTGGGGACAGGGCACGACTACGAGCAGTACTTC. Drawing the rest from reference TRBV5-1 and TRBJ2-7, the complete variable domain is KAGVTQTPRYLIKTRGQQVTLSCSPISGHRSVSWYQQTPGQGLQFLFEYFSETQRNKGNFPGRFSGRQFSNSRSEMNVSTLELGDSALYLCASSLGTGHDYEQYFGPGTRLTVT.